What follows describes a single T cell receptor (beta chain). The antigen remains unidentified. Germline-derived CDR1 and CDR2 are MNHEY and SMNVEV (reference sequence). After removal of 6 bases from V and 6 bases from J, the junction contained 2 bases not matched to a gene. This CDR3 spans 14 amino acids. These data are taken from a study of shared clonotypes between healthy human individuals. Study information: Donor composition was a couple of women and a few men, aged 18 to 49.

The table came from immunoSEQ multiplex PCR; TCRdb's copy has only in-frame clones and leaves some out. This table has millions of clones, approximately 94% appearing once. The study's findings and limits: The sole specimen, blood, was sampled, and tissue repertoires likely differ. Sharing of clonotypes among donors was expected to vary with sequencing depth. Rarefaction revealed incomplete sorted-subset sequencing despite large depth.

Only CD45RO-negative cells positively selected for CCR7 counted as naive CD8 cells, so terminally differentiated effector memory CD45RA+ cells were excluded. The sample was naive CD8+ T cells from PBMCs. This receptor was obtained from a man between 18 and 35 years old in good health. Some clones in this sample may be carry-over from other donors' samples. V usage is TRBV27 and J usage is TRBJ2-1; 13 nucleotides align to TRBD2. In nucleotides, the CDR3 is TGTGCCAGCAGCGGGACTAGCGGGATCAATGAGCAGTTCTTC. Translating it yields CASSGTSGINEQFF.